The 30 T cell receptor beta chains below were found in one sample sequenced in a study of blood T cell repertoires in COVID-19 (dated by TCRdb to about 2020). Library construction relied on the immunoSEQ multiplex PCR assay. TCRdb obtained this table from immuneACCESS and retained in-frame rearrangements with V and J assigned. These tables miss some clones; where compared with another copy, unresolved V genes account for less than half of the shortfall, and the remainder is unexplained. Within this sample are roughly 200,000 clones, with more than 75% of them counted one time only. Of the sample, less than 5.5% is held by the ten largest clones. What was sequenced was peripheral blood. These receptors all stem from a woman of 80 years or more with acute or convalescent COVID-19.

Only a few counts were recorded for this clone. The V gene is TRBV7-2, the J gene TRBJ1-5; maybe TRBD1 (6 bases). The CDR3 is made up of 13 amino acids. V was shortened by 5 bases and J by 4 bases, with 9 bases between the two germline ends. Germline V gene sequence: CDR1 SGHTA, CDR2 FQGNSA. The CDR3 DNA follows: TGTGCCAGCAGCCCACAGGGAAATCAGCCCCAGCATTTT. This codes for CASSPQGNQPQHF.

This clone is a singleton in its sample. The V gene is TRBV7-2, the J gene TRBJ2-3; D is perhaps TRBD2 (6 bases). V lost 3 bases, J lost 3 bases, and 16 bases lay in between. CDR3 length: 16 amino acids. Germline values: CDR1 SGHTA, CDR2 FQGNSA. The DNA of the CDR3 is TGTGCCAGCAGCTTTACCCCGGGAGAGATGACAGATACGCAGTATTTT. It specifies CASSFTPGEMTDTQYF.

The chain joins TRBV4-3 to TRBJ2-7; 7 positions agree with TRBD2. V dropped 0 bases and J dropped 7; count of bases not matched to a gene: 15. Germline V gives CDR1 LGHNA, CDR2 YSLEER. The CDR3 spans 17 residues. The CDR3 DNA is TGCGCCAGCAGCCAAGATCTACGGGCTAGCGGAGCGAGTGAGCAGTACTTC. This translates into CASSQDLRASGASEQYF.

The rearrangement links TRBV9 to TRBJ2-1; D is uncertain. V was shortened by 3 bases and J by 7 bases, with 8 bases between the two germline ends. The CDR3 totals 12 residues. Germline V gene sequence: CDR1 SGDLS, CDR2 YYNGEE. CDR3 DNA sequence: TGTGCCAGCAGCGGAAGCCTAAATGAGCAGTTCTTC. Its translation: CASSGSLNEQFF.

CDR3 sequence: CASSLFRTSTDTQYF. CDR3 bases: TGCGCCAGCAGCTTATTCAGGACTAGCACAGATACGCAGTATTTT. The chain couples TRBV5-1 to TRBJ2-3; D is perhaps TRBD2 (5 bases). Germline V gene lookup returns CDR1 SGHRS and CDR2 YFSETQ. There are 15 residues in the CDR3. Trimming left V 2 bases short and J 0 bases short, with 10 bases between. Together with reference TRBV5-1 and TRBJ2-3, the CDR3 gives the full variable domain: KAGVTQTPRYLIKTRGQQVTLSCSPISGHRSVSWYQQTPGQGLQFLFEYFSETQRNKGNFPGRFSGRQFSNSRSEMNVSTLELGDSALYLCASSLFRTSTDTQYFGPGTRLTVL.

Only one count was recorded for this clone. V gene TRBV7-8 combines with J gene TRBJ2-5; possibly TRBD1 for D (5 bases). Trimming left V 5 bases short and J 5 bases short, with 18 bases between. Germline CDR1 and CDR2: SGHVS and FQNEAQ. The length of the CDR3 is 15 residues. CDR3 sequence: CASSVNPLKGETQYF. The CDR3 nucleotides are TGTGCCAGCAGCGTAAACCCCCTAAAGGGGGAGACCCAGTACTTC.

The J gene is TRBJ2-1, the V gene TRBV5-6; 9 nucleotides match TRBD1. Trimming cost V 3 bases and J 7 bases; bases outside gene matches: 11. Looked up from germline, CDR1 is SGHDT and CDR2 is YYEEEE. The CDR3 consists of 16 residues. The CDR3 protein is CASSSPRDRVANEQFF. CDR3 DNA: TGTGCCAGCAGCTCGCCCCGGGACAGGGTAGCAAATGAGCAGTTCTTC.

The CDR3 DNA reads as TGTGCCAGCAGTACCTCCAGGGTACAGACCCAGTACTTC. This sequence encodes CASSTSRVQTQYF. The V call is TRBV27, the J call TRBJ2-5; maybe TRBD1 (5 bases). Per the germline V gene, CDR1 is MNHEY and CDR2 is SMNVEV (reference sequence). The CDR3 contains 13 residues. Trimming took off 5 bases at V and 6 bases at J, with 13 bases between the two ends.

The chain employs TRBV7-8 and TRBJ2-3, with TRBD2 matching over 7 bases. Germline CDR1 and CDR2: SGHVS and FQNEAQ. J gave up 10 bases and V 9 bases, and 16 bases lay outside the gene matches. CDR3 length: 14 residues. The CDR3 here is CASRPSGIMGSQYF. The CDR3 nucleotides read TGTGCCAGTCGTCCTAGCGGTATAATGGGTTCGCAGTATTTT.

The rearrangement links TRBV19 to TRBJ1-2, with 11 bases fitting TRBD1. The germline V gene encodes CDR1 LNHDA and CDR2 SQIVND (reference sequence). There are 17 residues in the CDR3. V lost 9 bases to trimming and J lost 6 bases; unmatched junction nucleotides: 18. The chain's CDR3 is CASHLTGTGGIVHGYTF. CDR3 nucleotide sequence: TGTGCCAGCCACCTGACCGGGACAGGGGGTATAGTCCATGGCTACACCTTC.

The V and J genes are TRBV11-2 and TRBJ2-7; TRBD1 aligns across 10 bases. V dropped 5 bases and J dropped 5; count of bases not matched to a gene: 12. The CDR3 runs to 16 residues. Germline V gene sequence: CDR1 SGHAT, CDR2 FQNNGV. CDR3 protein: CASSDWSRDRGDEQYF. CDR3 DNA: TGTGCCAGCAGCGACTGGTCCCGGGACAGGGGAGACGAGCAGTACTTC.

The chain combines TRBV7-2 with TRBJ2-1, with D perhaps matching TRBD2 (5 bases). This CDR3 has 15 residues. Between the trimmed V and J ends, which lost 5 bases and 4 bases, there was a span of 15 bases. Looked up from germline, CDR1 is SGHTA and CDR2 is FQGNSA. The CDR3 region is CASSRRPQSYNEQFF. Written as DNA, the CDR3 is TGTGCCAGCAGCCGGAGGCCCCAGTCTTACAATGAGCAGTTCTTC.

The chain combines TRBV11-2 with TRBJ2-1; 7 bases line up with TRBD2. This CDR3 region has 16 residues. V trimming: 3 bases; J trimming: 5 bases; junction bases outside the gene matches: 10. CDR1 and CDR2 from the germline V gene are SGHAT and FQNNGV. The CDR3 DNA sequence: TGTGCCAGCAGCTTTTACACCGGGACTACCAACAATGAGCAGTTCTTC. Translating it yields CASSFYTGTTNNEQFF.

The V call is TRBV18, the J call TRBJ2-7, with 9 positions matching TRBD1. J was trimmed by 3 bases and V by 2 bases; bases with no gene match: 5. The CDR3 is 15 residues long. From germline, CDR1 is KGHSH and CDR2 LQKENI. The CDR3 DNA is TGTGCCAGCTCACCATTCCGGGACAGGGTCTACGAGCAGTACTTC. Translation: CASSPFRDRVYEQYF.

The count of this clone is one. This chain connects TRBV5-1 to TRBJ2-2; the D gene is possibly TRBD1 (5 bases). The CDR3 loop spans 14 amino acids. V lost 4 bases, J lost 2 bases, and 9 bases lay in between. In germline, CDR1 is SGHRS, CDR2 YFSETQ. This chain's CDR3 is CASSKTENTGELFF. CDR3 bases: TGCGCCAGCAGCAAGACAGAAAACACCGGGGAGCTGTTTTTT.

The rearrangement joins TRBV7-2 to TRBJ2-5; TRBD1 might be the D (6 bases). Germline V gives CDR1 SGHTA, CDR2 FQGNSA. CDR3 length: 13 residues. V was shortened by 4 bases and J by 6 bases, with 12 bases between the two germline ends. Here the CDR3 DNA reads TGTGCCAGCAGCTCCCACAGGGAAAAGACCCAGTACTTC. Its protein is CASSSHREKTQYF.

This clone was counted only a few times. The CDR3 loop reads CASSLGATGDQPQHF. In DNA form, the CDR3 reads TGCGCCAGCAGCTTGGGAGCGACAGGGGATCAGCCCCAGCATTTT. The chain employs TRBV5-1 and TRBJ1-5; 8 bases agree with TRBD1. Germline V CDR1 and CDR2: SGHRS, YFSETQ. Losses at the gene ends were 0 bases for V and 5 bases for J; bases not matched to a gene: 4. CDR3 size: 15 residues.

V usage is TRBV7-2 and J usage is TRBJ1-1, with D unclear. Germline-derived CDR1 and CDR2 are SGHTA and FQGNSA. V was cut by 8 bases and J by 4 bases, with 14 bases left in between. The CDR3 loop spans 13 amino acids. DNA of the CDR3: TGTGCCAGCCTGGGCCAGATAAGCACTGAAGCTTTCTTT. Translation: CASLGQISTEAFF. The variable domain in full, with the rest retrieved from reference TRBV7-2 and TRBJ1-1, is GAGVSQSPSNKVTEKGKDVELRCDPISGHTALYWYRQSLGQGLEFLIYFQGNSAPDKSGLPSDRFSAERTGGSVSTLTIQRTQQEDSAVYLCASLGQISTEAFFGQGTRLTVV.

The chain uses TRBV28 and TRBJ1-4; TRBD1 agrees at 7 bases. The CDR3 has 13 amino acids. J gave up 8 bases and V 6 bases, and 6 bases lay outside the gene matches. Germline V gene data show CDR1 as MDHEN and CDR2 as SYDVKM. CDR3 amino acids: CASSQTGTEKLFF. CDR3 nucleotide sequence: TGTGCCAGCAGCCAGACAGGGACCGAAAAACTGTTTTTT.

The V and J genes are TRBV7-9 and TRBJ1-4, with unresolved D. The CDR3 extends over 15 amino acids. Trimming left V 2 bases short and J 0 bases short, with 7 bases between. Germline V gives CDR1 SEHNR, CDR2 FQNEAQ (reference sequence). This chain's CDR3 is CASSLPRATNEKLFF. CDR3 in DNA: TGTGCCAGCAGCTTACCCCGTGCAACTAATGAAAAACTGTTTTTT.

V and J are TRBV12-3 or TRBV12-4 and TRBJ1-1; D ambiguous. Trimming removed 11 bases from V and 0 bases from J, with 10 bases in between. The CDR3 spans 12 residues. The CDR3 protein is CASVRMNTEAFF. CDR3 bases: TGTGCCTCCGTGAGGATGAACACTGAAGCTTTCTTT.

The chain recombines TRBV7-9 with TRBJ2-6; D is ambiguous. Germline assignment: CDR1 SEHNR and CDR2 FQNEAQ (reference sequence). The length of the CDR3 is 16 residues. V was cut by 5 bases and J by 0 bases, with 11 bases left in between. The CDR3 nucleotides are TGTGCCAGCAGCCGGTTCGCGCCCTCTGGGGCCAACGTCCTGACTTTC. Amino acid sequence: CASSRFAPSGANVLTF.

V gene TRBV4-1 combines with J gene TRBJ2-1; 12 positions agree with TRBD2. Trimming cost V 3 bases and J 8 bases; bases outside gene matches: 5. This CDR3 is 15 amino acids long. Germline V lookup: CDR1 MGHRA, CDR2 YSYEKL. The CDR3 DNA is TGCGCCAGCAGCCAGGAACTAGCGGGAGGATATGAGCAGTTCTTC. Protein product: CASSQELAGGYEQFF.

The chain links TRBV2 to TRBJ2-3, with D possibly matching TRBD1 (5 bases). Germline CDR1 SNHLY, CDR2 FYNNEI. CDR3 length: 15 amino acids. Deletions cut 5 bases from V and 0 bases from J, with 12 bases between. The CDR3 is CASSTGQRSTDTQYF. CDR3 nucleotide sequence: TGTGCCAGCAGTACAGGCCAACGGAGCACAGATACGCAGTATTTT.

This clone came up a few times. The V and J genes are TRBV4-1 and TRBJ1-6; unclear D gene. Per germline, CDR1 MGHRA and CDR2 YSYEKL. The CDR3 sequence is 15 residues long. V was trimmed by 5 bases and J by 2 bases, leaving 10 bases between them. In DNA form, the CDR3 reads TGCGCCAGCAGCGCCCAGGCGACCTATAATTCACCCCTCCACTTT. Translation gives CASSAQATYNSPLHF.

This clone appeared a single time. The chain has TRBV18 and TRBJ2-7; 9 bases align to TRBD2. The CDR3 runs to 16 residues. The germline V gene has CDR1 KGHSH and CDR2 LQKENI. V lost 3 bases to trimming and J lost 7 bases; unmatched junction nucleotides: 13. The CDR3 DNA sequence: TGTGCCAGCTCACCTAAAACTAGCGGGTTGTATGGGGAGCAGTACTTC. This codes for CASSPKTSGLYGEQYF.

This clone has more than one count but fewer than ten. The gene calls are TRBV7-2 and TRBJ2-4, with TRBD2 matching 11 bases. The J segment lost 7 bases and the V segment lost 4 bases, leaving 3 bases of the junction unmatched. CDR1 is SGHTA and CDR2 is FQGNSA in the germline V gene. CDR3 length equals 14 residues. CDR3 sequence: CASSSSGGLNIQYF. The CDR3 DNA is TGTGCCAGCAGCTCTAGCGGGGGGTTGAACATTCAGTACTTC.

The count of this clone is one. J is TRBJ1-2 and V is TRBV9; D gene ambiguous. CDR3 length: 15 amino acids. Per the germline V gene, CDR1 is SGDLS and CDR2 is YYNGEE. Trimming pared 0 bases from V and 3 bases from J, leaving 12 bases between. The CDR3 spells CASSVGNAGYYGYTF. DNA of the CDR3: TGTGCCAGCAGCGTAGGAAACGCCGGTTACTATGGCTACACCTTC.

The V and J genes are TRBV6-6 and TRBJ2-7; maybe TRBD1 (6 bases). The germline V gene encodes CDR1 MNHNY and CDR2 SVGAGI (reference sequence). Deletions cut 5 bases from V and 0 bases from J, with 11 bases between. This CDR3 has 14 amino acids. In DNA form, the CDR3 reads TGTGCCAGCAGTCCCACAGGGTACTCCTACGAGCAGTACTTC. Translated: CASSPTGYSYEQYF.

The genes are TRBV5-1 and TRBJ1-5, with a weak D call TRBD1 (6 bases). The CDR3 is 13 residues long. Germline values: CDR1 SGHRS, CDR2 YFSETQ. V was trimmed by 4 bases and J by 4 bases, leaving 9 bases between them. Here the CDR3 DNA reads TGCGCCAGCAGCCCCCAGGGGAATCAGCCCCAGCATTTT. Its protein is CASSPQGNQPQHF.